This T cell receptor beta chain was observed in a study of cytomegalovirus exposure and HLA in healthy donors. Study overall: Caucasian-associated ancestry cluster membership applied to approximately 81% of some 400 genotyped donors.

CDR1 and CDR2 (germline): SGHRS, YFSETQ. The CDR3 consists of 18 residues. J was trimmed by 0 bases and V by 0 bases; bases with no gene match: 5. Study-wide results and caveats: The study listed some 160 cytomegalovirus-associated TCR beta chains. DRB1 had the most TCR associations and HLA-C the fewest, a later analysis found, with rates varying by HLA locus.

Worth noting for this clone: What it binds is unknown.

Researchers ran the PCR with 60 Vbeta and 13 Jbeta primers. Sequencing was performed with immunoSEQ multiplex PCR; in TCRdb, only in-frame clones are kept and a portion is missing. Of some 120,000 clones listed, 75% to 85% are singletons. The sample was PBMCs. The source of this sequence is a man aged 40-50 years in good health and CMV-seronegative. This chain joins TRBV5-1 and TRBJ1-6, with 8 bases that match TRBD1. As DNA, the CDR3 is TGCGCCAGCAGCTTGGCCGGACAGGGATACTCCTATAATTCACCCCTCCACTTT. Residues: CASSLAGQGYSYNSPLHF.